This TCR beta chain was documented in a study of technical replicates of blood from several donors (dated 2017 in TCRdb). The library was generated by the immunoSEQ multiplex PCR assay. TCRdb obtained this table from immuneACCESS and retained in-frame rearrangements with V and J assigned. These tables miss some clones; where compared with another copy, unresolved V genes account for less than half of the shortfall, and the remainder is unexplained. The sample profile shows 80,000 or so clones; about 95% of them were found once. Clones ranked in the top ten supply 0.38% of the sample. At the junction V is shortened by 6 bases and J by 4 bases, with 15 bases in between. Based on the germline V gene (reference sequence), the CDR1 and CDR2 sequences are LNHDA and SQIVND. Its CDR3 holds 14 amino acids, cysteine through phenylalanine. The only DNA kept is the CDR3, 42 bases in frame from the first base.

Comments on this clone: What antigen it recognizes has not been identified. No base quality information exists; no much larger clone differs at one position.

Recombination connected TRBV19 to TRBJ1-1; TRBD1 is possibly the D segment (6 matching bases). The clonotype was recovered from a human donor in good health. The sequencing sample was made of T cells isolated from PBMCs. The nucleotide sequence is TGTGCCAGTAGATACTTGACAGGCTTCACTGAAGCTTTCTTT. It translates as CASRYLTGFTEAFF.